Below are 13 T cell receptor beta chains sequenced from a single sample in a study of blood T cell repertoires in COVID-19. Assay used: immunoSEQ multiplex PCR; TCRdb lists only in-frame clones, some missing. The sample includes 200,000 to 250,000 clones, around four fifths of them seen just once. Sequencing used PBMCs or T cells enriched from blood (not recorded which). These TCRs come from a man aged 40-50 years who had recovered from COVID-19.

In its sample, this clone was seen once. The V and J genes are TRBV7-8 and TRBJ1-1; D possibly corresponds to TRBD1 (6 bases). Germline assignment: CDR1 SGHVS and CDR2 FQNEAQ. With 5 bases removed from V and 3 bases from J, the gap between germline ends came to 13 bases. There are 14 residues in the CDR3. The CDR3 spells CASSLRTADTEAFF. The DNA for the CDR3 is TGTGCCAGCAGCCTCCGGACAGCGGACACTGAAGCTTTCTTT.

The CDR3 sequence is CASSLELALNNEQFF. The CDR3 nucleotides are TGTGCCAGCAGCTTAGAGCTAGCCCTGAACAATGAGCAGTTCTTC. The rearrangement joins TRBV7-8 to TRBJ2-1, with a possible D match to TRBD2 (5 bases). Germline V gives CDR1 SGHVS, CDR2 FQNEAQ. The CDR3 has 15 amino acids. With 1 base removed from V and 5 bases from J, the gap between germline ends came to 12 bases.

The rearrangement links TRBV27 to TRBJ1-1; tentatively, D is TRBD1 (6 bases). The CDR3 is made up of 14 amino acids. The germline V and J ends were trimmed by 5 bases and 1 base, with 11 bases remaining between them. Germline V gives CDR1 MNHEY, CDR2 SMNVEV (reference sequence). CDR3 loop: CASSPRGPNTEAFF. CDR3 nucleotides: TGTGCCAGCAGTCCCAGGGGCCCGAACACTGAAGCTTTCTTT.

The V call is TRBV9, the J call TRBJ1-4; TRBD1 matches at 8 bases. There are 15 residues in the CDR3. From germline, CDR1 is SGDLS and CDR2 YYNGEE. The ends lost 4 bases at V and 3 bases at J; junction bases unmatched: 5. CDR3 in amino acids: CASSIGQGPNEKLFF. The CDR3 nucleotides are TGTGCCAGCAGCATCGGACAGGGCCCTAATGAAAAACTGTTTTTT.

This clone was counted only a few times. This chain uses TRBV3-1 (or the pseudogene TRBV3-2) with TRBJ1-1; 10 nucleotides agree with TRBD1. V lost 4 bases and J lost 4; bases outside the gene matches: 12. Germline V gives CDR1 LGHDT, CDR2 YNNKEL (reference sequence). CDR3 length: 17 amino acids. CDR3 in amino acids: CASSPTPGDRGGTEAFF. CDR3 DNA: TGTGCCAGCAGCCCCACCCCTGGGGACAGGGGTGGCACTGAAGCTTTCTTT.

As DNA, the CDR3 is TGCGCCAGCAGCTCCGGACAGCCGCCCGACTATGGCTACACCTTC. This codes for CASSSGQPPDYGYTF. V gene TRBV5-1 combines with J gene TRBJ1-2, with D perhaps TRBD1 (6 bases). Germline V CDR1 and CDR2: SGHRS, YFSETQ. The CDR3 is 15 residues long. V lost 3 bases and J 3 bases, leaving 15 bases between the germline ends.

This chain connects TRBV6-5 to TRBJ1-5; 10 bases line up with TRBD1. V lost 6 bases, J lost 3 bases, and 5 bases stayed unmatched. The CDR3 extends over 15 amino acids. CDR1 and CDR2 from the germline V gene are MNHEY and SVGAGI. The CDR3: CASRPGQGDNQPQHF. In DNA form, the CDR3 reads TGTGCCAGCAGGCCCGGACAGGGGGACAATCAGCCCCAGCATTTT.

Turning to this clone: This clone may be a read error of a much larger clone one base away. This sequence joins TRBV7-6 and TRBJ2-7; TRBD1 aligns across 11 bases. Germline CDR1 SGHVS, CDR2 FNYEAQ. J lost 4 bases, V lost 0 bases, and 2 bases had no gene match. This CDR3 region has 15 residues. The CDR3 is CASSLAGTGGYEQYF. CDR3 DNA sequence: TGTGCCAGCAGCTTAGCCGGGACAGGGGGTTACGAGCAGTACTTC.

This clone has a handful of counts. The chain couples TRBV5-1 to TRBJ1-6; the match to TRBD1 covers 8 bases. Germline CDR1 reads SGHRS; CDR2 reads YFSETQ. The CDR3 extends over 14 amino acids. V lost 0 bases, J lost 10 bases, and 3 bases stayed unmatched. The CDR3 DNA reads as TGCGCCAGCAGCTTGGGGACAGGGAGCTCACCCCTCCACTTT. This sequence encodes CASSLGTGSSPLHF.

V and J are TRBV19 and TRBJ2-7, with 8 nucleotides matching TRBD1. Germline-derived CDR1 and CDR2 are LNHDA and SQIVND (reference sequence). The CDR3 has 16 amino acids. Trimming took 5 bases from V and 3 from J; bases not matched to a gene: 12. This chain's CDR3 is CASSPQDRGSYYEQYF. As DNA, the CDR3 is TGTGCCAGTAGTCCACAAGACAGGGGATCATACTACGAGCAGTACTTC.

This chain connects TRBV6-5 to TRBJ2-5; D is unclear. Germline V gene sequence: CDR1 MNHEY, CDR2 SVGAGI. This CDR3 is built from 13 residues. V dropped 6 bases and J dropped 1 base, with 9 bases sitting between them. CDR3 sequence (DNA): TGTGCCAGCAGCCCCCGGTCCCAAGAGACCCAGTACTTC. Translated, it gives CASSPRSQETQYF.

This chain uses TRBV5-5 with TRBJ2-7; D is perhaps TRBD1 (5 bases). Germline CDR1 and CDR2: SGHKS and YYEKEE (reference sequence). The CDR3 has 15 amino acids. The V and J ends lost 4 bases and 2 bases respectively, with 16 bases between them. This CDR3 reads CASSGRRTPTYEQYF. CDR3 sequence (DNA): TGTGCCAGCAGCGGTCGACGGACACCTACCTACGAGCAGTACTTC.

To note about this clone: The same CDR3 arises from other DNA sequences in this sample as well. The chain combines TRBV5-1 with TRBJ1-3, with no clear D. Germline V lookup: CDR1 SGHRS, CDR2 YFSETQ. Trimming shortened V by 0 bases and J by 1 base, and 5 bases separated the two germline ends. This CDR3 region has 14 residues. The CDR3, as DNA: TGCGCCAGCAGCTTGGAGAGTTCTGGAAACACCATATATTTT. Amino acids: CASSLESSGNTIYF.